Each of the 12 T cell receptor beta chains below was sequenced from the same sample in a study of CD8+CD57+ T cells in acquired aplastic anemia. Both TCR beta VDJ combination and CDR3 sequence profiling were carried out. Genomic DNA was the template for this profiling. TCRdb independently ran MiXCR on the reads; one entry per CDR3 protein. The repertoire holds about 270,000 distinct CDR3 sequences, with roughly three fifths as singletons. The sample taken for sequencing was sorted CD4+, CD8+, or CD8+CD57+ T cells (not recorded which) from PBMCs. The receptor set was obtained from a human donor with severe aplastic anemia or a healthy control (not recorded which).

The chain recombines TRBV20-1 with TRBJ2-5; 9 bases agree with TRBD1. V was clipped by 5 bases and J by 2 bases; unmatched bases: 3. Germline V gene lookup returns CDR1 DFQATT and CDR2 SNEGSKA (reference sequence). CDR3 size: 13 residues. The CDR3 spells CSAPGTGQETQYF. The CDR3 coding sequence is TGCAGTGCTCCCGGGACAGGGCAAGAGACCCAGTACTTC.

The CDR3 DNA reads as TGTGCCACCAGTGACAGTAGCGGGACGTACGAGCAGTACTTC. This gives the protein CATSDSSGTYEQYF. The chain is built from TRBV24-1 and TRBJ2-7; 8 bases map to TRBD2. In germline, CDR1 is KGHDR, CDR2 SFDVKD. V gave up 4 bases and J gave up 4 bases; unmatched junction bases: 5. CDR3 size: 14 residues.

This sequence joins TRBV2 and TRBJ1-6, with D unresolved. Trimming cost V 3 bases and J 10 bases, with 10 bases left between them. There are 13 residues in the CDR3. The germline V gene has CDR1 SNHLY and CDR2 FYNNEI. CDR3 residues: CASSEWRGSPLHF. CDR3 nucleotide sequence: TGTGCCAGCAGTGAGTGGAGAGGATCACCCCTCCACTTT.

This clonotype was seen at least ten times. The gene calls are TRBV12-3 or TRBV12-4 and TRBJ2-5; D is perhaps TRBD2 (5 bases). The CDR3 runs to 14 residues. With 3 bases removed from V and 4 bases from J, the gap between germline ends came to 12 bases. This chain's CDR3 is CASSFLPGLETQYF. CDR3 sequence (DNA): TGTGCCAGCAGTTTTTTACCGGGGTTAGAGACCCAGTACTTC.

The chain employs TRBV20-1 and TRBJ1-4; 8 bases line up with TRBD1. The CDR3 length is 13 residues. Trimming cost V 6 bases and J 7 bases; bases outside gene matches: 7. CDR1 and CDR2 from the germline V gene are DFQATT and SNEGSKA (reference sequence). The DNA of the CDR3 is TGCAGTGCCGGACAGGGATGGGGTGAAAAACTGTTTTTT. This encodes CSAGQGWGEKLFF.

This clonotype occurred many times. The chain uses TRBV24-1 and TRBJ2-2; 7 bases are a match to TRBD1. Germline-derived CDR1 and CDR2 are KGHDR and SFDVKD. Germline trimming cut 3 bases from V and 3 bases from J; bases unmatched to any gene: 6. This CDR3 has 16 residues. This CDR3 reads CATSDPRQGHTGELFF. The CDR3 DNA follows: TGTGCCACCAGTGATCCGAGACAGGGTCACACCGGGGAGCTGTTTTTT.

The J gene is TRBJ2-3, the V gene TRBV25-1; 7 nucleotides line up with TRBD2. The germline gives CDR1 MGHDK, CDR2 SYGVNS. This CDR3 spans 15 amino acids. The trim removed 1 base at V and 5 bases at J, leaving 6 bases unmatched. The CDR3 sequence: CASSEWGGVRDTQYF. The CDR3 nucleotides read TGTGCCAGCAGTGAATGGGGGGGGGTACGAGATACGCAGTATTTT.

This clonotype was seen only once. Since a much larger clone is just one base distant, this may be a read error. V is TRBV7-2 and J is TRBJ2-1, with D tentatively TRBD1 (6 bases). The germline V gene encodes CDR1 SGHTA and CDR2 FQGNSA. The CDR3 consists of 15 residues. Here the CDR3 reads CASRLDRGISDEQFF. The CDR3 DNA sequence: TGTGCCAGCAGATTAGATAGGGGGATCAGTGATGAGCAGTTCTTC.

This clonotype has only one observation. CDR3 residues: CSVRLGGGEQFF. Written as DNA, the CDR3 is TGCAGCGTCCGGCTAGGGGGCGGTGAGCAGTTCTTC. The chain joins TRBV29-1 to TRBJ2-1; 7 bases agree with TRBD1. CDR1 SQVTM and CDR2 ANQGSEA come from the germline V gene. This CDR3 has 12 amino acids. With V trimmed by 6 bases and J by 9 bases, 8 bases remained unmatched.

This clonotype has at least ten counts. The CDR3 sequence is CASSTGLNTEAFF. The CDR3 DNA reads TGTGCCAGCAGCACAGGGCTCAACACTGAAGCTTTCTTT. The chain links TRBV12-3 or TRBV12-4 to TRBJ1-1; tentatively, D is TRBD1 (6 bases). V was cut by 6 bases and J by 2 bases, with 10 bases left in between. The CDR3 is 13 amino acids.

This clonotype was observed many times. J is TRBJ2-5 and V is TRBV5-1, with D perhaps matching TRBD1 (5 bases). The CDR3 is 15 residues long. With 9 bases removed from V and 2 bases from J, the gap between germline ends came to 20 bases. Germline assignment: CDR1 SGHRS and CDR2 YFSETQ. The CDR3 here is CATQQGGQLQETQYF. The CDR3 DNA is TGCGCCACCCAGCAGGGTGGACAACTACAAGAGACCCAGTACTTC.

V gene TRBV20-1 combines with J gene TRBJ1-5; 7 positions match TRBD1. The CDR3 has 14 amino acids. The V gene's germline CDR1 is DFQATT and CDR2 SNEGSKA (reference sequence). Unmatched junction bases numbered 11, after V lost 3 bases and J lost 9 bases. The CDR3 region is CSASGAGGGWPQHF. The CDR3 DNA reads TGCAGTGCTAGTGGGGCAGGGGGAGGATGGCCCCAGCATTTT.